Listed here are 4 T cell receptor beta chains from one sample, sequenced in a study of blood T cell repertoires in COVID-19 (dated by TCRdb to 2020 to 2022). Receptor libraries were prepared by the immunoSEQ multiplex PCR assay. Imported from immuneACCESS, the table was reduced by TCRdb to in-frame sequences with V and J called. These copies leave out some clones; in studies compared against another copy, an unresolved V gene accounts for under half, and the cause of the remainder is not known. In all, the sample holds more than 200,000 clones, and roughly 80% of those were seen once. About 2.5% of the sample belongs to the ten largest clones. The sample was peripheral blood. Every receptor here comes from a woman between 35 and 50 years old with active or convalescent COVID-19.

The chain links TRBV6-5 to TRBJ1-5; D remains unclear. V dropped 0 bases and J dropped 4 bases, with 10 bases sitting between them. Germline V gives CDR1 MNHEY, CDR2 SVGAGI. The CDR3 covers 15 residues. This CDR3 is CASSYSKGRNQPQHF. The CDR3 coding sequence is TGTGCCAGCAGTTACTCGAAAGGGAGGAATCAGCCCCAGCATTTT.

This clone was observed a few times. This chain links TRBV9 with TRBJ1-3; D unclear. V lost 3 bases and J 2 bases, leaving 9 bases between the germline ends. Germline CDR1 reads SGDLS; CDR2 reads YYNGEE. The CDR3 is 14 residues long. CDR3 loop: CASSEDRAGNTIYF. The CDR3 DNA is TGTGCCAGCAGCGAAGATCGGGCTGGAAACACCATATATTTT.

This clone was detected a few times. The chain employs TRBV27 and TRBJ1-2; tentatively, D is TRBD1 (6 bases). Germline CDR1 and CDR2: MNHEY and SMNVEV (reference sequence). Trimming took off 5 bases at V and 8 bases at J, with 21 bases between the two ends. CDR3 length: 15 amino acids. The CDR3 nucleotides are TGTGCCAGCAGTGCGGACAGTGGAAGGGTCGGCGGCTACACCTTC. Protein sequence: CASSADSGRVGGYTF.

The CDR3 loop is CASHSLVGSNQPQHF. In DNA, the CDR3 is TGTGCCAGCCATTCCCTGGTGGGCAGCAATCAGCCCCAGCATTTT. This chain uses TRBV28 with TRBJ1-5, with unresolved D. Looked up from germline, CDR1 is MDHEN and CDR2 is SYDVKM. Trimming took off 8 bases at V and 1 base at J, with 15 bases between the two ends. CDR3 length: 15 amino acids.